This TCR beta chain was documented in a study of blood T cell repertoires in COVID-19. As for the study in general: Whether acute or convalescent, the COVID-19 samples came from the United States, Italy and Spain. PBMCs, B-cell-depleted T cells, or T cells provided the cDNA or gDNA that made up the material.

Membership in each cohort depended on participant-reported clinical history. Original handling: By means of reference gene primer amplification, nucleated cell counts were estimated. The assay was immunoSEQ multiplex PCR, and TCRdb's table has in-frame clones only and misses some. V, J and clone size reflect that table, while D and trimming were determined from the DNA. The sample includes 200,000 to 250,000 clones, over 80% of them seen just once. V lost 7 bases, J lost 2 bases, and 13 bases lay in between. Germline V gives CDR1 MDHEN, CDR2 SYDVKM. The CDR3 is 14 residues long. The sample comprised PBMCs or T cells enriched from blood (not recorded which). The rearrangement uses TRBV28 and TRBJ2-3; weak D call: TRBD2 (6 bases). The receptor was isolated from a man between 18 and 29 years old with acute COVID-19. The CDR3 DNA follows: TGTGCCAGCATCATTGGGGACTCCACAGATACGCAGTATTTT. It encodes CASIIGDSTDTQYF.